One sample yielded the 10 T cell receptor beta chains listed below, sequenced in a study of OX40 agonist ivuxolimab in advanced cancers. Library preparation was by the immunoSEQ multiplex PCR assay. TCRdb re-hosts the immuneACCESS table, in-frame sequences only. Its copies lack some clones; in the studies checked, an unresolved V gene accounts for under half of them, and the cause for the rest is not known. This sample is represented by fewer than 70,000 clones; less than 85% of them were singletons. The ten largest clones represent 3% to 4% of the sample. The material sequenced was CD4+ or CD8+ T cells sorted from blood, taken in a trial of the OX40 agonist ivuxolimab. The origin of the receptors is an adult with an advanced solid tumor such as melanoma, head and neck, liver or kidney cancer.

The chain combines TRBV5-4 with TRBJ1-1, with a tentative D call TRBD1 (5 bases). The germline CDR1 and CDR2 sequences are SGHNT and YYREEE (reference sequence). The CDR3 totals 15 residues. Trimming took 3 bases from V and 4 from J, leaving 16 bases between them. CDR3 coding DNA: TGTGCCAGCAGCTCCTCGAGCGGGGGGGGCACTGAAGCTTTCTTT. This gives the protein CASSSSSGGGTEAFF.

This clone was counted a few times. This chain joins TRBV5-4 and TRBJ2-7, with 11 bases that match TRBD1. The germline CDR1 and CDR2 sequences are SGHNT and YYREEE (reference sequence). The CDR3 consists of 14 residues. After removal of 6 bases from V and 6 bases from J, the junction contained 8 bases not matched to a gene. CDR3 bases: TGTGCCAGCACCAAGGGACAGGGGGTTCGCGAGCAGTACTTC. Residues: CASTKGQGVREQYF.

The J gene is TRBJ2-2, the V gene TRBV9; TRBD2 matches 9 bases. The germline CDR1 and CDR2 sequences are SGDLS and YYNGEE. The CDR3 has 16 amino acids. The J segment lost 3 bases and the V segment lost 3 bases, leaving 6 bases of the junction unmatched. DNA for the CDR3: TGTGCCAGCAGCGGGCCAGCGGGGGGTCACACCGGGGAGCTGTTTTTT. Translated, it gives CASSGPAGGHTGELFF.

This chain joins TRBV7-2 and TRBJ2-6; 7 bases are shared with TRBD1. The CDR3 totals 17 residues. Germline CDR1 and CDR2: SGHTA and FQGNSA. The junction had 7 bases not matched to a gene; V was cut back by 5 bases and J by 0 bases. The CDR3 protein is CASSHGQVNSGANVLTF. CDR3 coding DNA: TGTGCCAGCAGCCACGGACAGGTCAACTCTGGGGCCAACGTCCTGACTTTC. Looking up the rest from reference TRBV7-2 and TRBJ2-6 gives the full variable domain: GAGVSQSPSNKVTEKGKDVELRCDPISGHTALYWYRQSLGQGLEFLIYFQGNSAPDKSGLPSDRFSAERTGGSVSTLTIQRTQQEDSAVYLCASSHGQVNSGANVLTFGAGSRLTVL.

The chain combines TRBV5-1 with TRBJ2-3; tentative D call: TRBD2 (5 bases). The germline V gene has CDR1 SGHRS and CDR2 YFSETQ. V was pared by 0 bases and J by 2 bases, with 13 bases between. CDR3 size: 16 residues. The CDR3 bases are TGCGCCAGCAGCTTGGCCAGCGGTGGTTACACAGATACGCAGTATTTT. The encoded protein is CASSLASGGYTDTQYF.

The rearrangement links TRBV7-9 to TRBJ1-4; D is ambiguous. Germline-derived CDR1 and CDR2 are SEHNR and FQNEAQ (reference sequence). This CDR3 comprises 13 residues. The V and J ends lost 3 bases and 5 bases respectively, with 7 bases between them. The CDR3 DNA sequence: TGTGCCAGCAGCTTTGTAGAAAATGAAAAACTGTTTTTT. Translating it yields CASSFVENEKLFF. The full variable domain, its missing parts supplied by reference TRBV7-9 and TRBJ1-4, is DTGVSQNPRHKITKRGQNVTFRCDPISEHNRLYWYRQTLGQGPEFLTYFQNEAQLEKSRLLSDRFSAERPKGSFSTLEIQRTEQGDSAMYLCASSFVENEKLFFGSGTQLSVL.

V usage is TRBV5-1 and J usage is TRBJ2-2; possible D gene TRBD1, 7 bases. Germline CDR1 is SGHRS and CDR2 is YFSETQ. This CDR3 has 14 amino acids. Trimming cost V 7 bases and J 1 base, with 11 bases left between them. The CDR3 spells CASSRGENTGELFF. DNA of the CDR3: TGCGCCAGCTCCAGGGGGGAGAACACCGGGGAGCTGTTTTTT.

The genes are TRBV5-1 and TRBJ1-5, with 9 bases matching TRBD1. Germline values: CDR1 SGHRS, CDR2 YFSETQ. J was trimmed by 8 bases and V by 4 bases; bases with no gene match: 10. CDR3 size: 15 residues. The chain's CDR3 is CASSPGQGPEEPQHF. The CDR3 region has the DNA TGCGCCAGCAGCCCTGGACAGGGGCCCGAGGAGCCCCAGCATTTT.

The chain is built from TRBV10-1 and TRBJ1-2, with TRBD1 as a possible D gene (6 bases). Deletions cut 6 bases from V and 6 bases from J, with 17 bases between. Germline-derived CDR1 and CDR2 are WNHNN and SYGVQD (reference sequence). This CDR3 spans 14 amino acids. In DNA form, the CDR3 reads TGCGCCAGCAGGACGAGACGGACAGCAAATGGCTACACCTTC. Protein product: CASRTRRTANGYTF.

The chain couples TRBV10-3 to TRBJ2-5; 8 bases match TRBD2. This CDR3 is built from 14 residues. Trimming took 5 bases from V and 5 from J; bases not matched to a gene: 7. Germline V gene sequence: CDR1 ENHRY, CDR2 SYGVKD. The DNA for the CDR3 is TGTGCCATCAGTTCGGGGGGGTATCACGAGACCCAGTACTTC. Translating it yields CAISSGGYHETQYF.